This T cell receptor (beta chain) was sequenced during a study of esophageal squamous cell carcinoma under preoperative chemotherapy. Study outcomes and limitations: Tumor-infiltrating lymphocytes showed no significant post-chemotherapy TCR diversity increase, unlike peripheral T cells. Paclitaxel-nedaplatin therapy caused immediate, substantial clonotype frequency changes.

This clonotype was picked up many times. Its specificity is unknown. TCRdb fed the PCR reads into MiXCR, producing one record per CDR3 protein. This sample has 34,000 or so distinct CDR3 sequences; 52% occur once, and the top ten carry 20% to 25%. This sample's time point: after preoperative PTX-NDP chemotherapy. Before surgery, patients were given preoperative paclitaxel-nedaplatin chemotherapy. The CDR3 is made up of 15 amino acids. Germline CDR1 reads LNHDA; CDR2 reads SQIVND (reference sequence). V lost 6 bases to trimming and J lost 1 base; unmatched junction nucleotides: 7. This TCR was recovered from a human donor with esophageal squamous cell carcinoma. The donor label of this sample is uncertain. Sampling was done from a patient given preoperative chemotherapy. The chain joins TRBV19 to TRBJ2-3; TRBD1 aligns across 7 bases. This chain's CDR3 is CASSAGGSGTDTQYF. Written as DNA, the CDR3 is TGTGCCAGTAGCGCAGGGGGTTCGGGCACAGATACGCAGTATTTT.